Only one count was recorded for the clone carrying this TCR beta chain. Method: immunoSEQ multiplex PCR; TCRdb's copy keeps in-frame clones and lacks some. The sample includes some 100,000 clones, roughly nine tenths of them seen just once. The data are from a study of OX40 agonist ivuxolimab in advanced cancers. Study summary: Patients with hepatocellular carcinoma, melanoma, renal cell or head and neck cancer made up the dose-escalation patients. Of mixed ages from roughly 23 to 80 and averaging about 56 years, the group was 65% to 85% male.

With autoimmune disease history or systemic immunosuppression, patients were excluded. Material: CD4+ or CD8+ T cells sorted from blood, obtained in a trial of the OX40 agonist ivuxolimab. The sequence was collected from an adult with an advanced solid tumor such as melanoma, head and neck, liver or kidney cancer.

In DNA form, the CDR3 reads TGTGCCAGCAGCTTCGCCGGGCCTCCCGGTGGGCAGTACTTC. This gives the protein CASSFAGPPGGQYF. The genes are TRBV5-6 and TRBJ2-7; D gene unclear. The CDR3 spans 14 residues. Looked up from germline, CDR1 is SGHDT and CDR2 is YYEEEE. Trimming took off 2 bases at V and 9 bases at J, with 18 bases between the two ends. Together with reference TRBV5-6 and TRBJ2-7, the CDR3 gives the full variable domain: DAGVTQSPTHLIKTRGQQVTLRCSPKSGHDTVSWYQQALGQGPQFIFQYYEEEERQRGNFPDRFSGHQFPNYSSELNVNALLLGDSALYLCASSFAGPPGGQYFGPGTRLTVT.